Presented here are 14 T cell receptor beta chains from one specimen sequenced in a study of T cell responses to AZD1222 COVID-19 vaccine. Some clones are missing from TCRdb's copy, which holds only in-frame ones; the method was immunoSEQ multiplex PCR. The sample lists 140,000 to 150,000 clones; around 91% were seen once. Sequenced here: peripheral blood, sampled on day 0 of AZD1222 vaccination. The receptors derive from an adult in good health.

J is TRBJ1-3 and V is TRBV28, with 7 bases that match TRBD1. CDR3 length equals 15 residues. From germline, CDR1 is MDHEN and CDR2 SYDVKM. Unmatched junction bases numbered 9, after V lost 4 bases and J lost 6 bases. The CDR3 protein is CASSSTGDRANTIYF. DNA for the CDR3: TGTGCCAGCAGTTCAACAGGGGATCGGGCAAACACCATATATTTT.

The rearrangement links TRBV10-3 to TRBJ2-3; D is perhaps TRBD1 or TRBD2 (5 bases each). The V end was cut by 2 bases, the J end by 2 bases, with 20 bases between. The CDR3 spans 18 residues. Germline V gene sequence: CDR1 ENHRY, CDR2 SYGVKD. Written as DNA, the CDR3 is TGTGCCATCAGTGAGGCCCGATGGGGGTCTGGGGACACAGATACGCAGTATTTT. Amino acid sequence: CAISEARWGSGDTDTQYF.

The J gene is TRBJ1-1, the V gene TRBV19; D is uncertain. Trimming pared 9 bases from V and 1 base from J, leaving 9 bases between. From germline, CDR1 is LNHDA and CDR2 SQIVND (reference sequence). This CDR3 region has 12 residues. This CDR3 reads CASRPGNTEAFF. The CDR3 DNA is TGTGCCAGCAGGCCAGGGAACACTGAAGCTTTCTTT.

The gene calls are TRBV5-1 and TRBJ2-5, with a possible D match to TRBD2 (5 bases). Per the germline V gene, CDR1 is SGHRS and CDR2 is YFSETQ. This CDR3 contains 13 residues. The ends were cut back, 1 base at V and 2 bases at J, with 6 bases in the middle. The CDR3 coding sequence is TGCGCCAGCAGCTTGCGGGGTCAAGAGACCCAGTACTTC. Protein product: CASSLRGQETQYF.

Remarks on this clone: Other DNA sequences in this sample translate to the same CDR3. The chain recombines TRBV9 with TRBJ2-2; 7 positions agree with TRBD1. Per germline, CDR1 SGDLS and CDR2 YYNGEE. This CDR3 contains 16 residues. V was clipped by 1 base and J by 3 bases; unmatched bases: 6. The CDR3 DNA sequence: TGTGCCAGCAGCGTATACAGGGGTGAGGACACCGGGGAGCTGTTTTTT. Translating gives CASSVYRGEDTGELFF.

The chain carries TRBV6-5 and TRBJ2-1, with D possibly matching TRBD1 (6 bases). V lost 2 bases to trimming and J lost 6 bases, with 11 bases between them. Germline V CDR1 and CDR2: MNHEY, SVGAGI. The CDR3 covers 14 residues. The chain's CDR3 is CASSYGATGNEQFF. The DNA of the CDR3 is TGTGCCAGCAGTTACGGGGCGACAGGCAATGAGCAGTTCTTC.

This chain uses TRBV19 with TRBJ1-2; no reliable D call. Trimming left V 4 bases short and J 3 bases short, with 9 bases between. Germline V gives CDR1 LNHDA, CDR2 SQIVND (reference sequence). The CDR3 covers 13 residues. The CDR3 sequence: CASSNLPDYGYTF. The CDR3 DNA reads as TGTGCCAGTAGTAACCTTCCTGACTATGGCTACACCTTC.

This clone showed up just once. This chain uses TRBV19 with TRBJ2-7; TRBD1 aligns across 7 bases. This CDR3 region has 14 residues. V shed 6 bases and J 2 bases; nucleotides not matched to a gene: 7. Germline-derived CDR1 and CDR2 are LNHDA and SQIVND (reference sequence). The CDR3 nucleotides read TGTGCCAGTAGCCGAGGGGGCTTTCCCTACGAGCAGTACTTC. This sequence encodes CASSRGGFPYEQYF.

This clone was found once. The J gene is TRBJ1-5, the V gene TRBV15; a weak D match, TRBD1 (5 bases). Germline CDR1 and CDR2: LNHNV and YYDKDF (reference sequence). Between the trimmed V and J ends, which lost 0 bases and 9 bases, there was a span of 15 bases. The CDR3 runs to 15 residues. CDR3 protein: CATSRDKGTARPQHF. The CDR3 DNA follows: TGTGCCACCAGCAGAGATAAAGGGACGGCCCGGCCCCAGCATTTT.

V and J are TRBV6-5 and TRBJ1-1, with TRBD1 identical over 10 bases. Losses at the gene ends were 2 bases for V and 5 bases for J; bases not matched to a gene: 2. The CDR3 is made up of 14 amino acids. Germline assignment: CDR1 MNHEY and CDR2 SVGAGI. The CDR3: CASSYGTGVTEAFF. The CDR3 nucleotides read TGTGCCAGCAGTTACGGGACAGGGGTTACTGAAGCTTTCTTT.

The genes are TRBV15 and TRBJ2-7, with 7 positions matching TRBD1. CDR3 length: 15 amino acids. Trimming took 6 bases from V and 3 from J; bases not matched to a gene: 11. Germline lookup yields CDR1 LNHNV and CDR2 YYDKDF (reference sequence). The CDR3 spells CATSLMTGSNYEQYF. The DNA for the CDR3 is TGTGCCACCAGTCTTATGACAGGGAGCAACTACGAGCAGTACTTC.

The gene calls are TRBV5-6 and TRBJ1-2; maybe TRBD1 (5 bases). The CDR3 is 14 amino acids. V lost 2 bases and J 4 bases, leaving 12 bases between the germline ends. Germline V lookup: CDR1 SGHDT, CDR2 YYEEEE. The CDR3 reads CASSFGTERYGYTF. The CDR3 DNA follows: TGTGCCAGCAGCTTTGGGACCGAACGCTATGGCTACACCTTC.

About this clone: The sample has other DNA sequences that encode this CDR3 too. The gene calls are TRBV29-1 and TRBJ1-4; D is uncertain. The germline gives CDR1 SQVTM, CDR2 ANQGSEA. The length of the CDR3 is 13 residues. The V end lost 4 bases, the J end lost 4 bases, and 10 bases lay between the germline ends. CDR3 sequence reads: CSVGTANNEKLFF. CDR3 sequence (DNA): TGCAGCGTTGGTACAGCCAATAATGAAAAACTGTTTTTT.

The chain combines TRBV7-9 with TRBJ1-5, with 7 positions matching TRBD1. Per the germline V gene, CDR1 is SEHNR and CDR2 is FQNEAQ (reference sequence). The CDR3 sequence is 17 residues long. Trimming took 4 bases from V and 1 from J; bases not matched to a gene: 10. The CDR3, as DNA: TGTGCCAGCAGCTATAGCGACAGGGTTTTCAGCAATCAGCCCCAGCATTTT. Translation gives CASSYSDRVFSNQPQHF.